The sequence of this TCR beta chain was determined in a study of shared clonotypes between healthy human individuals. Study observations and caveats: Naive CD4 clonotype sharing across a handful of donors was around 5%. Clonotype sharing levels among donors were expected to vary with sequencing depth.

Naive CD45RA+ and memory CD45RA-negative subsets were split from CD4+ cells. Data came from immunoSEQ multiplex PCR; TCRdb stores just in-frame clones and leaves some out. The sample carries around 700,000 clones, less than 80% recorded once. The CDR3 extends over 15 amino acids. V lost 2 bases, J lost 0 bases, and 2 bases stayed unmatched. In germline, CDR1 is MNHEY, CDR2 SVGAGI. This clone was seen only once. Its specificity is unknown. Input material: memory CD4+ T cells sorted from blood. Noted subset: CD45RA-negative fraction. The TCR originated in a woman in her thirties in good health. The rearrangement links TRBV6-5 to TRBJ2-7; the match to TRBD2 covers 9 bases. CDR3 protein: CASSYGTSLSYEQYF. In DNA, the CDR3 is TGTGCCAGCAGTTACGGGACTAGCCTCTCCTACGAGCAGTACTTC.